The 3 T cell receptor beta chains below were found in one sample sequenced in a study of blood T cell repertoires in COVID-19. Only in-frame clones appear in the TCRdb table, and some are missing; sequencing was by immunoSEQ multiplex PCR. The sample gives roughly 150,000 clones, roughly 80% of which show up once; 8.6% is in the top ten. The sample comprised peripheral blood. Receptor source: a man aged 45-65 years with active or convalescent COVID-19.

Turning to this clone: Other DNA variants within this sample encode the same CDR3. The chain employs TRBV27 and TRBJ1-2; the D is unclear. The germline V gene has CDR1 MNHEY and CDR2 SMNVEV (reference sequence). Trimming pared 3 bases from V and 5 bases from J, leaving 7 bases between. This CDR3 has 12 residues. The CDR3 nucleotides are TGTGCCAGCAGTTTGGCTGGTTATGGCTACACCTTC. This codes for CASSLAGYGYTF.

The chain carries TRBV5-4 and TRBJ1-4, with D perhaps matching TRBD1 (6 bases). Looked up from germline, CDR1 is SGHNT and CDR2 is YYREEE (reference sequence). Trimming took off 1 base at V and 3 bases at J, with 10 bases between the two ends. CDR3 size: 15 residues. This CDR3 reads CASSLRGTANEKLFF. DNA for the CDR3: TGTGCCAGCAGCTTGAGGGGGACGGCTAATGAAAAACTGTTTTTT.

This chain connects TRBV27 to TRBJ1-6; D remains unclear. V shed 4 bases and J shed 1 base, with 11 bases lying between them. CDR3 length: 16 residues. Germline V gives CDR1 MNHEY, CDR2 SMNVEV (reference sequence). CDR3 bases: TGTGCCAGCAGTTGGGCCCGGGATTCCTATAATTCACCCCTCCACTTT. It translates to CASSWARDSYNSPLHF.